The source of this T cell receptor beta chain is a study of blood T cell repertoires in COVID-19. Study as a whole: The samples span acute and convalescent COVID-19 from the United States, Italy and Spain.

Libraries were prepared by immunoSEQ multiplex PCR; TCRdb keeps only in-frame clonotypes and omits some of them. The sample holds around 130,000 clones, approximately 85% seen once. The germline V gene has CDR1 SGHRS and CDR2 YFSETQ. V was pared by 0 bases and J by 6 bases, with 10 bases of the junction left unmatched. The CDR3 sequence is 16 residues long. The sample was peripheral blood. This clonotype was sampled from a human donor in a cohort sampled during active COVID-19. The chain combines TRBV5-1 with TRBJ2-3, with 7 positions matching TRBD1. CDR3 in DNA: TGCGCCAGCAGCTTGGCGAGACAGGGAAACTCGGATACGCAGTATTTT. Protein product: CASSLARQGNSDTQYF.